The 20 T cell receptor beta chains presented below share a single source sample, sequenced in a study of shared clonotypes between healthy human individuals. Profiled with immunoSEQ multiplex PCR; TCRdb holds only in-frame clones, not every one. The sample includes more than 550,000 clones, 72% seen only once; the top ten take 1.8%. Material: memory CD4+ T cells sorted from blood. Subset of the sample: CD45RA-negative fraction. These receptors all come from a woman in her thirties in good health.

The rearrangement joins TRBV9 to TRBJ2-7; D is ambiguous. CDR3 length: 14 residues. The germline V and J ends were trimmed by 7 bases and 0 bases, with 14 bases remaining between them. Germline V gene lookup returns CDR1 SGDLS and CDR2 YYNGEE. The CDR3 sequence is CASGPTVSSYEQYF. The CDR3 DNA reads TGTGCCAGCGGACCGACCGTAAGCTCCTACGAGCAGTACTTC.

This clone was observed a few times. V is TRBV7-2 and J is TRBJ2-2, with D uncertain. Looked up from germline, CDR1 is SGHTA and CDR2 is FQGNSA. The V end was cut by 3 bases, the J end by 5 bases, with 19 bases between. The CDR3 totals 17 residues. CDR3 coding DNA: TGTGCCAGCAGCTTGAACAGCCTCCTAGGGCAGACCGGGGAGCTGTTTTTT. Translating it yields CASSLNSLLGQTGELFF.

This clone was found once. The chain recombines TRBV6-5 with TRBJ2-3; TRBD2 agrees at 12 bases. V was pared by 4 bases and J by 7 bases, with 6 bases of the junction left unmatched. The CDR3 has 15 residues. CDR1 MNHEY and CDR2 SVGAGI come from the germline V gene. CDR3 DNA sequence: TGTGCCAGCAGTTTACTAGCGGGAGGTTTGAATACGCAGTATTTT. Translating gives CASSLLAGGLNTQYF.

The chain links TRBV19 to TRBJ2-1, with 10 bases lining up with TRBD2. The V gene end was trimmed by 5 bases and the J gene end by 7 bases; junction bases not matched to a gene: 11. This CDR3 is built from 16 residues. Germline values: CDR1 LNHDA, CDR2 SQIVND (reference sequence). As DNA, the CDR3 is TGTGCCAGTAGTGTCTTAGCGGGAGGCCCCTTTAATGAGCAGTTCTTC. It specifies CASSVLAGGPFNEQFF.

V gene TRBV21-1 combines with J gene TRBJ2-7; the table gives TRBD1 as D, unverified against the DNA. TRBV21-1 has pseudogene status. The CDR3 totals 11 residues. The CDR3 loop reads CASRKDTEQYF. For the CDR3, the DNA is TGTGCCAGCAGAAAGGACACCGAGCAGTACTTC.

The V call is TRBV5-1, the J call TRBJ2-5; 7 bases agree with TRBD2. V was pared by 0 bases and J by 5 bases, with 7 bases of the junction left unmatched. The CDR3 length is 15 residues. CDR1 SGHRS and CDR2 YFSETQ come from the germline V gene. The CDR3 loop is CASSLEGGSGETQYF. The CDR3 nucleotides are TGCGCCAGCAGCTTGGAGGGCGGGAGTGGTGAGACCCAGTACTTC. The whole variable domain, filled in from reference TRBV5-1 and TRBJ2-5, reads KAGVTQTPRYLIKTRGQQVTLSCSPISGHRSVSWYQQTPGQGLQFLFEYFSETQRNKGNFPGRFSGRQFSNSRSEMNVSTLELGDSALYLCASSLEGGSGETQYFGPGTRLLVL.

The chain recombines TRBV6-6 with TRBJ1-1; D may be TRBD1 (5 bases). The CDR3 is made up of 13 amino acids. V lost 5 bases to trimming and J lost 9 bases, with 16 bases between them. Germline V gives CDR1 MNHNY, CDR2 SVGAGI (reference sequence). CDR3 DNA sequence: TGTGCCAGCAGTACGGGAGGGGAAGTGAAAGCTTTCTTT. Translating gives CASSTGGEVKAFF.

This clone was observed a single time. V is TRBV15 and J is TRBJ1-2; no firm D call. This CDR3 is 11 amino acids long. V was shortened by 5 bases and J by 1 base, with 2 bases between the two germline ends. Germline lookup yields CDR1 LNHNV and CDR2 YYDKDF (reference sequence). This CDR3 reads CATSFNYGYTF. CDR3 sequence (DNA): TGTGCCACCAGCTTTAACTATGGCTACACCTTC.

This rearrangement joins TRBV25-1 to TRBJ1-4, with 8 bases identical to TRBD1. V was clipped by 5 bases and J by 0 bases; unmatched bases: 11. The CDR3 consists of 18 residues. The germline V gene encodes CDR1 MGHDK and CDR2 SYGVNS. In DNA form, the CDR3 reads TGTGCCAGCAGTCTCCGGACAGGGCCCAGTGCAACTAATGAAAAACTGTTTTTT. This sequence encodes CASSLRTGPSATNEKLFF.

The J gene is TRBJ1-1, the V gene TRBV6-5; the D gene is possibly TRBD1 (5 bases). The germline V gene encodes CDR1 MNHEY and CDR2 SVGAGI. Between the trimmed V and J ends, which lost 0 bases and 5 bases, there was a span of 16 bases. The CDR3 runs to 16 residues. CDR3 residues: CASSYSRVGFGTEAFF. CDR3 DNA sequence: TGTGCCAGCAGTTACTCCAGGGTTGGATTTGGTACTGAAGCTTTCTTT.

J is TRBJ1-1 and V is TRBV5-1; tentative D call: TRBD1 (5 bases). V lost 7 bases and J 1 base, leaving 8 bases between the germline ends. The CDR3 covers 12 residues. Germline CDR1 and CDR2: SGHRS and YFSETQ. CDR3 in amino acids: CASAQANTEAFF. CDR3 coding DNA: TGCGCCAGCGCACAGGCGAACACTGAAGCTTTCTTT.

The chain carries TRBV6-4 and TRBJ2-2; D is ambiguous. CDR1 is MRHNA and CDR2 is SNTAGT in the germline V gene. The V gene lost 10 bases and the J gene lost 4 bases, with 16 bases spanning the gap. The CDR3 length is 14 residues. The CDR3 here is CAKLSLPATGELFF. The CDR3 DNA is TGTGCCAAACTTTCCCTTCCCGCCACCGGGGAGCTGTTTTTT.

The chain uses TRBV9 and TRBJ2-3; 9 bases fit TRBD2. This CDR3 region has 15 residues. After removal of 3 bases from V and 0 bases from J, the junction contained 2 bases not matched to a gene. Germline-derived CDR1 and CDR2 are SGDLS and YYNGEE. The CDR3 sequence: CASSALAGSTDTQYF. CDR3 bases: TGTGCCAGCAGCGCCCTAGCGGGGAGCACAGATACGCAGTATTTT.

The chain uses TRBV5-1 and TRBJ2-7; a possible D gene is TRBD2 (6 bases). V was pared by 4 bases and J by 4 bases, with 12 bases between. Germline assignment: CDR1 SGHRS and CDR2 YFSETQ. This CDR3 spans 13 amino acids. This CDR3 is CASSPEGGYEQYF. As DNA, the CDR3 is TGCGCCAGCAGCCCGGAGGGTGGTTACGAGCAGTACTTC.

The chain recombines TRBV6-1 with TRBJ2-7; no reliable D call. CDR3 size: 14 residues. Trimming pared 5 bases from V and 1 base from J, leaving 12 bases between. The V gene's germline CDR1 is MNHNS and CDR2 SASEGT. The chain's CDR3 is CASSMRTESYEQYF. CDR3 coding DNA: TGTGCCAGCAGTATGCGGACGGAATCCTACGAGCAGTACTTC.

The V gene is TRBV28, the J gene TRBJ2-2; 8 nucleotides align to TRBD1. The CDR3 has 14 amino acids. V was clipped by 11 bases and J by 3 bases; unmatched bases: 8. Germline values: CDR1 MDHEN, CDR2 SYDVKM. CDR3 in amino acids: CAGTGRTYTGELFF. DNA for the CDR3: TGTGCCGGGACAGGACGGACATACACCGGGGAGCTGTTTTTT.

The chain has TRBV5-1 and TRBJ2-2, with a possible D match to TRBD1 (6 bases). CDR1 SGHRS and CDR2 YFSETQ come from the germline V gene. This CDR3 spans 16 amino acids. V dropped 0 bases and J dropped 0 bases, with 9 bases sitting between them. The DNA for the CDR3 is TGCGCCAGCAGCTTGGTCCCAGGGGCGAACACCGGGGAGCTGTTTTTT. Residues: CASSLVPGANTGELFF.

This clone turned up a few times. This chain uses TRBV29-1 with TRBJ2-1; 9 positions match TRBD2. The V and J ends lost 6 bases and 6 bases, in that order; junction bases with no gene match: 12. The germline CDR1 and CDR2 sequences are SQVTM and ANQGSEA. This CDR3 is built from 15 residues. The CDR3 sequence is CSVLGLAWEGNEQFF. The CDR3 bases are TGCAGCGTCCTCGGACTAGCGTGGGAAGGCAATGAGCAGTTCTTC.

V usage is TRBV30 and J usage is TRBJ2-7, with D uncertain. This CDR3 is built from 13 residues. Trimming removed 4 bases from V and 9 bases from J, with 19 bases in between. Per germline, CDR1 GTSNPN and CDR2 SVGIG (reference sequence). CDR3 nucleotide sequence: TGTGCCTGGACCGCATACGACAAAGCGAGGCAGTACTTC. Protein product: CAWTAYDKARQYF. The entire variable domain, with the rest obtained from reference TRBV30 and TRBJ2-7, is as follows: SQTIHQWPATLVQPVGSPLSLECTVEGTSNPNLYWYRQAAGRGLQLLFYSVGIGQISSEVPQNLSASRPQDRQFILSSKKLLLSDSGFYLCAWTAYDKARQYFGPGTRLTVT.

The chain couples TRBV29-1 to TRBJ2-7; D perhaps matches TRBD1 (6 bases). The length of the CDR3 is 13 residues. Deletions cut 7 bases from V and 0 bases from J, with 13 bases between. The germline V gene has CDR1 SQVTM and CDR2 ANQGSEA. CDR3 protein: CSAFQQGSYEQYF. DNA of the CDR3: TGCAGCGCTTTTCAACAGGGCTCCTACGAGCAGTACTTC.